This T cell receptor beta chain was sequenced for a study of T cells in Graves' hyperthyroidism and ophthalmopathy (dated by TCRdb to between 2017 and 2020). Study-wide context: Peripheral blood samples were taken at initial diagnosis, before any treatment was given. A discovery cohort of about a hundred patients, 43 with Graves' ophthalmopathy and 55 to 60 with stable Graves' hyperthyroidism, was used to find distinguishing TCR V-J signatures. Whether ophthalmopathy could be predicted prospectively was tested in an independent validation cohort made up of roughly 19 hyperthyroidism patients plus 17 patients who later progressed to ophthalmopathy. For training and testing, the 100 or so patients in the discovery cohort were randomly divided in a 7:3 ratio. Thyroid tissue and blood T-cell repertoires from more than five Graves' hyperthyroidism patients were also compared in the study. After blood sampling, hyperthyroidism patients were treated with methimazole at a starting dose of 30 mg daily, and ophthalmopathy patients were treated with high-dose intravenous methylprednisolone. The paper describes TCR Vbeta CDR3 sequencing of fewer than 150 peripheral blood samples, made up of 43 ophthalmopathy patients, more than 70 hyperthyroidism patients and 17 progressor patients.

On the study overall, not on this receptor specifically: Ophthalmopathy was separated from stable hyperthyroidism by a 13 V-J signature model, with around 88% sensitivity and 81% to 82% specificity obtained in cross-validation and 80%/75% obtained in testing. In validation, the model predicted progression to ophthalmopathy with 55% to 71% sensitivity and 72% to 85% specificity, a median of about six months before onset. Sample size was not statistically predetermined, and blinding of investigators to group allocation was not performed. Blood samples also contained most of the expanded thyroid clonotypes (frequency above 0.001), which suggests that blood repertoires may reflect thyroid immune responses.

This clonotype came up many times. This clone's antigen is unknown. The sample holds no much larger clone one base away, and base qualities are not on file. After removal of 0 bases from V and 6 bases from J, the junction retains 17 bases not matched to a gene. The CDR3 runs 20 amino acids, cysteine and phenylalanine included. Only the CDR3 portion is preserved as DNA: 60 bases, with reading frame beginning at the first base. From a lookup of the germline V gene, CDR1 and CDR2 are SGHRS and YFSETQ. TCR beta CDR3 regions were amplified from RNA transcripts. For the first round of RT-PCR on the TCR CDR3, the HTBI primer set was used together with the Qiagen OneStep RT-PCR kit. Libraries were constructed in a second round of multiplex PCR, after which size selection and purification were performed. The libraries were sequenced on an Illumina HiSeq2000 using paired-end 100 bp reads. As for the original processing: SOAPnuke was used to process the raw data, removing reads that contained adapters or uncalled bases, had a mean Phred below 15, or lacked an exact match to the constant primer or identifier. High-quality paired reads were merged using COPE v1.2.5, and each unique nucleotide sequence was defined as a clonotype. Clonotypes were aligned to IMGT TRBV, TRBD and TRBJ reference segments using MiTCR v1.1. Analysis was restricted to V-J combinations with a frequency above 0.0001, which covered roughly 99% of repertoires. The TCS score was defined as F50 (clonal expansion) divided by E x V (chaos), with BLOSUM62-based TCRdist calculated between CDR3 peptides within each V-J. Welch's t-statistics and random forest reduced roughly 530 V-J features to roughly 13, which were used in a naive Bayes classifier (R e1071). The public sequencing data were trimmed at Q25 with fastp and processed into clonotypes with MiXCR by TCRdb, which kept only in-frame beta chains. Each entry is one CDR3 protein sequence, shown with its most common DNA and genes. The V and J calls here are based on TCRdb, not the publication. The table for this sample lists under 400,000 distinct CDR3 sequences; less than 20% of them were counted only once. The biggest ten clones account for around 30% of the sample.

Hyperthyroidism patients were aged 18 to 65 years and newly diagnosed, with disease duration of less than 2 months. Exclusion was applied to patients with uncontrolled infections, other autoimmune diseases, pregnancy or lactation. Diagnoses were established on the basis of clinical symptoms, serum thyroxine and TRAb, thyroid ultrasound, and orbital computed tomography. Blood from progressor patients was collected at the time of first diagnosis with hyperthyroidism, before any ophthalmopathy symptoms had appeared. Ficoll-Paque density gradient centrifugation was used to isolate PBMCs from 10 ml of fresh peripheral blood. Progressor patients were first diagnosed with Graves' hyperthyroidism and then developed ophthalmopathy during follow-up. Total RNA was extracted with Trizol reagent, and quality was checked on an Agilent 2100 Bioanalyzer.

This sequence uses TRBV5-1 and TRBJ2-1, with TRBD2 matching 11 junction bases. The sequenced sample consisted of blood. This TCR was recovered from a woman in her late teens or twenties with Graves' hyperthyroidism that later progressed to Graves' ophthalmopathy. The CDR3 region has the sequence CASSLAPGASGRRIRNEQFF. The sequence in DNA is TGCGCCAGCAGCTTGGCCCCTGGGGCTAGCGGGAGGAGGATCCGCAATGAGCAGTTCTTC.